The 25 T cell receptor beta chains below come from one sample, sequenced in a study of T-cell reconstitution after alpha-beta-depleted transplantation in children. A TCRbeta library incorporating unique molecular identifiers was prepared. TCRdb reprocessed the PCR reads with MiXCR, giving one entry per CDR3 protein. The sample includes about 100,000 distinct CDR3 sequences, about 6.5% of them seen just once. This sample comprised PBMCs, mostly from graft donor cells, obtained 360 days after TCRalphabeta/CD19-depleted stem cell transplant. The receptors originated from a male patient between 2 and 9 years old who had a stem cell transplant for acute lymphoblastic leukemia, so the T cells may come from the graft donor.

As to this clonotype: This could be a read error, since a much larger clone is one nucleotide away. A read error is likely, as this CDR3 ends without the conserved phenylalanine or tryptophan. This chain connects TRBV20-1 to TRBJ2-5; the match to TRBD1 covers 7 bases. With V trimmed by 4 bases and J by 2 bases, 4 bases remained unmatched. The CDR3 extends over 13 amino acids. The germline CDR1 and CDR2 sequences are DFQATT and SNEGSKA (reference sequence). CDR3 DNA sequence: TGCAGTGCTAAGGGCAGGGGGCAAGAGACCCAGTACTTG. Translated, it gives CSAKGRGQETQYL.

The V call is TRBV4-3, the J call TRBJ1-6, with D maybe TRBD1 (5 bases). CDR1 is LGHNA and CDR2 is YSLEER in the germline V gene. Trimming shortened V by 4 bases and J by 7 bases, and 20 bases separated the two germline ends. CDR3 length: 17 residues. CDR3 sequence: CASSPGRSPSLNSPLHF. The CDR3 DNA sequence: TGCGCCAGCAGCCCGGGACGGTCCCCCTCGTTAAATTCACCCCTCCACTTT.

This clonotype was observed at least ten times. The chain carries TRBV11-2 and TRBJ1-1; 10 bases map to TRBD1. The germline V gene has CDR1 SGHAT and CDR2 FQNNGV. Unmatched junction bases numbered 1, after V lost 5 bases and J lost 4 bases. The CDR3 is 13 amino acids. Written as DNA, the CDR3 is TGTGCCAGCAGCGGGGACAGGGGCACTGAAGCTTTCTTT. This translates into CASSGDRGTEAFF.

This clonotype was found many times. The CDR3 is CASSEEASGVTDTQYF. DNA for the CDR3: TGTGCCAGCAGTGAAGAGGCTAGCGGGGTCACAGATACGCAGTATTTT. The chain recombines TRBV2 with TRBJ2-3; 9 positions agree with TRBD2. The CDR3 is made up of 16 amino acids. From germline, CDR1 is SNHLY and CDR2 FYNNEI. The V segment lost 1 base and the J segment 2 bases; nucleotides outside the gene matches: 4.

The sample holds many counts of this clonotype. DNA for the CDR3: TGCAGCGTTGTTGAGCGATACGAGCAGTACTTC. Translating gives CSVVERYEQYF. The chain employs TRBV29-1 and TRBJ2-7; D unclear. CDR3 length: 11 amino acids. The V and J ends lost 4 bases and 4 bases respectively, with 8 bases between them. CDR1 and CDR2 from the germline V gene are SQVTM and ANQGSEA.

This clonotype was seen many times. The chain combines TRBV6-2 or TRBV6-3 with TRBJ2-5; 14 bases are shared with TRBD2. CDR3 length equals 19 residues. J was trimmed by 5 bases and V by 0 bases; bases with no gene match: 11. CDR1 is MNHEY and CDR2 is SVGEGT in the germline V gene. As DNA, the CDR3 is TGTGCCAGCAGTTACTCCGCTTTACCGGGACTAGCGGGAGTGGAGACCCAGTACTTC. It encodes CASSYSALPGLAGVETQYF.

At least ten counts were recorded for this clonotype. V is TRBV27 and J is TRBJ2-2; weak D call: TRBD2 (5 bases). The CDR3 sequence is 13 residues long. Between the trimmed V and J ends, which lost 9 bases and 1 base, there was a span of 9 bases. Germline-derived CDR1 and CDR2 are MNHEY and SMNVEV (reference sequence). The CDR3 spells CASSGVNTGELFF. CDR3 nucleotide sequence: TGTGCCAGTTCCGGGGTGAACACCGGGGAGCTGTTTTTT.

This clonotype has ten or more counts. CDR3 region: CASSYSERAGITEAFF. In DNA form, the CDR3 reads TGTGCCAGCAGTTACAGTGAAAGGGCCGGGATCACTGAAGCTTTCTTT. This chain joins TRBV6-2 or TRBV6-3 and TRBJ1-1, with D hard to call. Germline assignment: CDR1 MNHEY and CDR2 SVGEGT. The CDR3 runs to 16 residues. V was trimmed by 2 bases and J by 4 bases, leaving 17 bases between them.

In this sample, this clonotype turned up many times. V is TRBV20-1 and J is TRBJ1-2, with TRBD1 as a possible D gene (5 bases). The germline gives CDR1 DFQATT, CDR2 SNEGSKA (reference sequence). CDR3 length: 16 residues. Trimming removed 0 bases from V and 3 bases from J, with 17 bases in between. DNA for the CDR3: TGCAGTGCTAGAGACGACGGGGGTTTTAGGCACTATGGCTACACCTTC. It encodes CSARDDGGFRHYGYTF.

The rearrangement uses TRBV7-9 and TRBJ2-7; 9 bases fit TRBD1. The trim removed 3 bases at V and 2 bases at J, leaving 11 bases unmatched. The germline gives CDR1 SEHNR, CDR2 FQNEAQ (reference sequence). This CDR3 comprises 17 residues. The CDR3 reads CASSFWTGELAPYEQYF. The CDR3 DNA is TGTGCCAGCAGCTTCTGGACAGGGGAACTAGCCCCCTACGAGCAGTACTTC. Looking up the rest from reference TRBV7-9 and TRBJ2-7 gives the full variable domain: DTGVSQNPRHKITKRGQNVTFRCDPISEHNRLYWYRQTLGQGPEFLTYFQNEAQLEKSRLLSDRFSAERPKGSFSTLEIQRTEQGDSAMYLCASSFWTGELAPYEQYFGPGTRLTVT.

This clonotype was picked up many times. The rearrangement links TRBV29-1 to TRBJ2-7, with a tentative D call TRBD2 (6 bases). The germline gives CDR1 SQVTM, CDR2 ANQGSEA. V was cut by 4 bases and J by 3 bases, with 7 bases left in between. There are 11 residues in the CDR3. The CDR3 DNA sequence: TGCAGCGTTGGGGGGGACTACGAGCAGTACTTC. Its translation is CSVGGDYEQYF.

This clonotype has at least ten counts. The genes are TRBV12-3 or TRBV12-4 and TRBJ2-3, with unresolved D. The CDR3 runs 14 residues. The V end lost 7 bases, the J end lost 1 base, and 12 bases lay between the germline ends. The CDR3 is CASTETRGTDTQYF. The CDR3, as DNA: TGTGCCAGCACTGAGACACGCGGCACAGATACGCAGTATTTT.

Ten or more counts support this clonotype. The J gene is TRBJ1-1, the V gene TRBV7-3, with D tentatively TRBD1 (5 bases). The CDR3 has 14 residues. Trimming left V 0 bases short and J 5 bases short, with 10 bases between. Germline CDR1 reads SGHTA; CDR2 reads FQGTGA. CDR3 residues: CASSLTRGSTEAFF. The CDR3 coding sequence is TGTGCCAGCAGCTTAACGCGGGGGAGTACTGAAGCTTTCTTT.

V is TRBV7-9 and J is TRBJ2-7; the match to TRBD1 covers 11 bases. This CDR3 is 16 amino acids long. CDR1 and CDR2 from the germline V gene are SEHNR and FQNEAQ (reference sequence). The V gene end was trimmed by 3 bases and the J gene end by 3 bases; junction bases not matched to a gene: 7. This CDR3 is CASSFPGGTGGYEQYF. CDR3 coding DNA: TGTGCCAGCAGCTTCCCAGGAGGGACAGGGGGCTACGAGCAGTACTTC.

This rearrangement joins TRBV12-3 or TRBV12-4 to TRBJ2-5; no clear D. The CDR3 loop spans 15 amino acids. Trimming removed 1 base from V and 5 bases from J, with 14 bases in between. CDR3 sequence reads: CASSLVSRIPETQYF. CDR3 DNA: TGTGCCAGCAGTTTAGTGTCGCGGATCCCCGAGACCCAGTACTTC.

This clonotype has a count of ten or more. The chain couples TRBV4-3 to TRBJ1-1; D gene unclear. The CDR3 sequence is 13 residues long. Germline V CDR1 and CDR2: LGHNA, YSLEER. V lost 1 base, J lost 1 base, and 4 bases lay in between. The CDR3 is CASSQVWNTEAFF. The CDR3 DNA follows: TGCGCCAGCAGCCAAGTTTGGAACACTGAAGCTTTCTTT.

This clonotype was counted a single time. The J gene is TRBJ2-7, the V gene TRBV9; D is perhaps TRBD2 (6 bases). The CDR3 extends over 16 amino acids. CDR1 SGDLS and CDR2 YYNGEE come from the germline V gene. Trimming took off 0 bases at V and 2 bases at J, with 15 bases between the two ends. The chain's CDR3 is CASSVGRGDLTYEQYF. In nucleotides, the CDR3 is TGTGCCAGCAGCGTAGGGCGGGGAGATCTCACCTACGAGCAGTACTTC.

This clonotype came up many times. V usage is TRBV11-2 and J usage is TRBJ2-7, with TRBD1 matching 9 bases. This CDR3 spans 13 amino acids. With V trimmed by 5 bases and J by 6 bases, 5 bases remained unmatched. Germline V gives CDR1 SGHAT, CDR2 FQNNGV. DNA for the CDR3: TGTGCCAGCAGCCCGGGACAGGGAGGCGAGCAGTACTTC. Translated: CASSPGQGGEQYF.

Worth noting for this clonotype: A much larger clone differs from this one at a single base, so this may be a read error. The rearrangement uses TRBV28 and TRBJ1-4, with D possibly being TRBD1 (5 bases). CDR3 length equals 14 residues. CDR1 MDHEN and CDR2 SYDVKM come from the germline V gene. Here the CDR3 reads CASSLLSGPEKPFF. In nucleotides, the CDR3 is TGTGCCAGCAGTTTGCTATCGGGACCAGAAAAACCGTTTTTT.

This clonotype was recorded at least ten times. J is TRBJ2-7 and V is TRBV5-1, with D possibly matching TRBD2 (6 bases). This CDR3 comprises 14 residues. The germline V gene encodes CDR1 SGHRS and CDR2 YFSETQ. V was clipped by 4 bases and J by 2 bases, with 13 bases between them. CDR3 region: CASSPGGLPYEQYF. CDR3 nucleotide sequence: TGCGCCAGCAGCCCCGGAGGGTTGCCCTACGAGCAGTACTTC.

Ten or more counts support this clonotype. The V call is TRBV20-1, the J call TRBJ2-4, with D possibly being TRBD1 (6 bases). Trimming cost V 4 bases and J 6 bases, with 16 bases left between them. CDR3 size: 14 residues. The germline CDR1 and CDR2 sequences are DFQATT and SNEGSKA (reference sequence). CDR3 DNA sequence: TGCAGTGCTAAGTCGGGGACAAAGGGAAACATTCAGTACTTC. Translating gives CSAKSGTKGNIQYF.

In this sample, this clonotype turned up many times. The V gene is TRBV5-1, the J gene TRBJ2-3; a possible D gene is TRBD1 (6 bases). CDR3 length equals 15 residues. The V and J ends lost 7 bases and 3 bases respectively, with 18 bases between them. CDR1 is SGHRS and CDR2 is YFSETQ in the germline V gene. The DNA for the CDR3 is TGCGCCAGCTCAGGGGTCATGGGGGAAACAGATACGCAGTATTTT. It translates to CASSGVMGETDTQYF.

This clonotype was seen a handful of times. The DNA of the CDR3 is TGTGCCAGCAGCGTCGCAGGGGGCCAACCACTCAACAATGAGCAGTTCTTC. It translates to CASSVAGGQPLNNEQFF. The chain uses TRBV9 and TRBJ2-1; the match to TRBD1 covers 8 bases. Trimming removed 2 bases from V and 5 bases from J; junction bases left unmatched: 12. The germline CDR1 and CDR2 sequences are SGDLS and YYNGEE. The CDR3 totals 17 residues.

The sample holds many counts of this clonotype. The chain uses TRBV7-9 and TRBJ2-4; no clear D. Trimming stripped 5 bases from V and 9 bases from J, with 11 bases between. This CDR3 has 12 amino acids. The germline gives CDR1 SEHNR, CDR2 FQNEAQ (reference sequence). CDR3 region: CASSPSSGIQYF. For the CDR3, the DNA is TGTGCCAGCAGCCCATCCTCCGGCATTCAGTACTTC. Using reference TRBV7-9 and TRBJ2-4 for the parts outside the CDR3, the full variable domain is DTGVSQNPRHKITKRGQNVTFRCDPISEHNRLYWYRQTLGQGPEFLTYFQNEAQLEKSRLLSDRFSAERPKGSFSTLEIQRTEQGDSAMYLCASSPSSGIQYFGAGTRLSVL.

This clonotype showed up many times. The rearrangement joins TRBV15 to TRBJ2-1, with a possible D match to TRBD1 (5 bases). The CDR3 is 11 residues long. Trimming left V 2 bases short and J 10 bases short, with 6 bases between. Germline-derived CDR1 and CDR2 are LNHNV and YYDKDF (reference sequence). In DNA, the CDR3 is TGTGCCACCAGCAGATCAGGGGAGCAGTTCTTC. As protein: CATSRSGEQFF.